The clone carrying this TCR beta chain appeared a few times. Antigen specificity is unknown. Donors underwent one heparinised blood draw, 100 to 150 mL on average. V gave up 4 bases and J gave up 7 bases, with 13 bases separating them. CDR3 length: 14 amino acids. Germline CDR1 is SGHNT and CDR2 is YENEEA. These data originate in a study of beta chain features in type 1 diabetes. Overall study findings and caveats: Insertions at VDJ junctions were less frequent in type 1 diabetes patients. These patients also deleted more nucleotides at the same junctions. Researchers reported that naive, central memory and Treg TCRB repertoires appeared more similar in patients than in healthy donors. Over-representation of high TCR-expressing cells was a possible consequence of cDNA sequencing.

cDNA synthesis used the whole RNA isolate, giving expressed TCRB sequences. Profiling relied on immunoSEQ multiplex PCR, and the TCRdb table lists in-frame clones only, not all of them. This table has about 140,000 clones, 8% to 13% appearing once. Sequenced: naive CD4+ T cells from blood. The chain links TRBV11-3 to TRBJ2-2; a possible D gene is TRBD1 (6 bases). The origin of this receptor is a man younger than 35 in good health. CDR3 nucleotides: TGTGCCAGCAGCTCAAACAGGGTTTACGGGGAGCTGTTTTTT. Translation gives CASSSNRVYGELFF.